This entry lists 12 T cell receptor beta chains sequenced from one sample in a study of technical replicates of blood from a few donors. Profiling relied on immunoSEQ multiplex PCR, and the TCRdb table lists in-frame clones only, not all of them. The data show some 78,000 clones, 85% to 95% seen once. Sequenced: T cells isolated from PBMCs. The receptors were gathered from a human donor in good health.

This rearrangement joins TRBV28 to TRBJ1-2, with a weak D call TRBD1 (6 bases). Germline V gene data show CDR1 as MDHEN and CDR2 as SYDVKM. Trimming left V 7 bases short and J 2 bases short, with 14 bases between. The CDR3 contains 14 residues. CDR3 bases: TGTGCCAGCACCAGACGGGACATCAACTATGGCTACACCTTC. Encoded protein: CASTRRDINYGYTF.

V and J are TRBV13 and TRBJ2-7; possibly TRBD1 for D (5 bases). The CDR3 runs 12 residues. The germline CDR1 and CDR2 sequences are PRHDT and FYEKMQ (reference sequence). Trimming removed 5 bases from V and 3 bases from J, with 8 bases in between. CDR3 sequence (DNA): TGTGCCAGCAGCCGACAGCGCTACGAGCAGTACTTC. Its protein is CASSRQRYEQYF.

J is TRBJ2-1 and V is TRBV9, with D maybe TRBD1 (6 bases). Germline values: CDR1 SGDLS, CDR2 YYNGEE. This CDR3 has 16 amino acids. Trimming took off 1 base at V and 5 bases at J, with 16 bases between the two ends. The DNA for the CDR3 is TGTGCCAGCAGCGTAAGGTCAGGGGCTCTCAACAATGAGCAGTTCTTC. Its protein is CASSVRSGALNNEQFF.

The CDR3 loop reads CAWKPLAGSETQYF. Written as DNA, the CDR3 is TGTGCCTGGAAACCCTTAGCGGGATCTGAGACCCAGTACTTC. This rearrangement joins TRBV30 to TRBJ2-5; 8 bases align to TRBD2. V dropped 4 bases and J dropped 5; count of bases not matched to a gene: 9. The CDR3 consists of 14 residues. Germline values: CDR1 GTSNPN, CDR2 SVGIG (reference sequence).

This chain connects TRBV9 to TRBJ1-5, with 10 positions matching TRBD1. Trimming took 4 bases from V and 0 from J; bases not matched to a gene: 10. The CDR3 is made up of 18 amino acids. Germline loops: CDR1 SGDLS, CDR2 YYNGEE. CDR3 bases: TGTGCCAGCAGCCCCCGGGCCGACAGGGGGCTTAGCAATCAGCCCCAGCATTTT. It encodes CASSPRADRGLSNQPQHF.

V and J are TRBV11-1 and TRBJ1-2, with no clear D. The V end was cut by 3 bases, the J end by 2 bases, with 7 bases between. From germline, CDR1 is SGHAT and CDR2 FQDESV (reference sequence). This CDR3 spans 13 amino acids. CDR3 region: CASSLGQNYGYTF. As DNA, the CDR3 is TGTGCCAGCAGCTTGGGCCAAAACTATGGCTACACCTTC.

The chain employs TRBV7-2 and TRBJ2-7; 8 positions match TRBD2. CDR1 SGHTA and CDR2 FQGNSA come from the germline V gene. The V segment lost 4 bases and the J segment 3 bases; nucleotides outside the gene matches: 8. This CDR3 contains 15 residues. The CDR3 is CASSYYSGEYYEQYF. The CDR3 DNA is TGTGCCAGCAGCTATTATAGCGGGGAATACTACGAGCAGTACTTC.

The rearrangement joins TRBV27 to TRBJ1-4, with D perhaps matching TRBD1 (6 bases). CDR3 length: 17 amino acids. V was pared by 2 bases and J by 2 bases, with 15 bases between. Germline V lookup: CDR1 MNHEY, CDR2 SMNVEV (reference sequence). The CDR3 spells CASSLVGGHVTNEKLFF. CDR3 nucleotide sequence: TGTGCCAGCAGTTTAGTGGGGGGGCACGTGACTAATGAAAAACTGTTTTTT.

CDR3 amino acids: CASRGREEGEKLFF. CDR3 nucleotide sequence: TGTGCCAGCAGGGGGAGGGAGGAGGGTGAAAAACTGTTTTTT. This chain uses TRBV2 with TRBJ1-4; D remains ambiguous. The ends were cut back, 6 bases at V and 7 bases at J, with 15 bases in the middle. Germline values: CDR1 SNHLY, CDR2 FYNNEI. This CDR3 has 14 amino acids.

The CDR3 sequence: CASSVDGSTDTQYF. CDR3 DNA: TGCGCCAGCAGCGTGGACGGTAGCACAGATACGCAGTATTTT. The rearrangement links TRBV5-1 to TRBJ2-3, with D unclear. The CDR3 is 14 amino acids. CDR1 is SGHRS and CDR2 is YFSETQ in the germline V gene. The V and J ends lost 4 bases and 0 bases respectively, with 9 bases between them.

V and J are TRBV10-3 and TRBJ2-1, with 9 bases aligning to TRBD2. This CDR3 is built from 16 residues. Germline lookup yields CDR1 ENHRY and CDR2 SYGVKD. Trimming removed 0 bases from V and 4 bases from J; junction bases left unmatched: 4. The CDR3 bases are TGTGCCATCAGTGAGTCGGTAGCGGGAGTTTACAATGAGCAGTTCTTC. Translation: CAISESVAGVYNEQFF.

V usage is TRBV7-6 and J usage is TRBJ2-1, with 14 bases matching TRBD2. The CDR3 sequence is 15 residues long. V lost 5 bases to trimming and J lost 9 bases; unmatched junction nucleotides: 6. The germline V gene has CDR1 SGHVS and CDR2 FNYEAQ. Here the CDR3 reads CASSAGLAGVPEQFF. The CDR3, as DNA: TGTGCCAGCAGCGCGGGACTAGCGGGAGTTCCTGAGCAGTTCTTC.